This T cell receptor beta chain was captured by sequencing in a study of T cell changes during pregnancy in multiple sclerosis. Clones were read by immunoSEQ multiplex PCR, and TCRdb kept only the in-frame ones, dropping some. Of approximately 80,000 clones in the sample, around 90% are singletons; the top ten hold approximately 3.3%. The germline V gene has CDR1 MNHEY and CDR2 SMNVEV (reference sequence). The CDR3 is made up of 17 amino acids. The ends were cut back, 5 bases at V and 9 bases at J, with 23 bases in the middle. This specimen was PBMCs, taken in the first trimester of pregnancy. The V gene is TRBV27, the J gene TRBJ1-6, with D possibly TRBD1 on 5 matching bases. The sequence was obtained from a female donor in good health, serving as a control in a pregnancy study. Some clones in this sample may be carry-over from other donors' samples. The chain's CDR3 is CASSPLTGGSGGSPLHF. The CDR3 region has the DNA TGTGCCAGCAGTCCACTGACCGGGGGAAGTGGGGGTTCACCCCTCCACTTT.